Each of the 15 T cell receptor beta chains below was sequenced from the same sample in a study of blood T cell repertoires in COVID-19. Sequencing used immunoSEQ multiplex PCR; TCRdb keeps in-frame clones, though not all of them. This sample has roughly 79,000 clones, with 84% found just once. Specimen: peripheral blood. The receptors here all came from a man aged 45-65 years with acute or convalescent COVID-19.

The gene calls are TRBV3-1 (or the pseudogene TRBV3-2) and TRBJ2-1, with D hard to call. Trimming removed 3 bases at V and 5 bases at J, with 11 bases between. CDR1 is LGHDT and CDR2 is YNNKEL in the germline V gene (reference sequence). This CDR3 has 14 residues. The CDR3 is CASSQRPTDNEQFF. DNA for the CDR3: TGTGCCAGCAGCCAGCGCCCCACGGACAATGAGCAGTTCTTC.

J is TRBJ1-3 and V is TRBV9, with a weak D call TRBD1 (5 bases). V was clipped by 3 bases and J by 0 bases, with 13 bases between them. Germline V gene sequence: CDR1 SGDLS, CDR2 YYNGEE. The CDR3 runs to 16 residues. In DNA form, the CDR3 reads TGTGCCAGCAGCGCGACAGAAACCCACTCTGGAAACACCATATATTTT. Amino acids: CASSATETHSGNTIYF.

CDR3 DNA: TGTGCCAGCAGCTTGGGCTACACAGATACGCAGTATTTT. This codes for CASSLGYTDTQYF. The V and J genes are TRBV11-2 and TRBJ2-3; D not resolved. The CDR3 loop spans 13 amino acids. V was cut by 3 bases and J by 2 bases, with 6 bases left in between. The germline gives CDR1 SGHAT, CDR2 FQNNGV. Full variable domain (missing parts from reference TRBV11-2 and TRBJ2-3): EAGVAQSPRYKIIEKRQSVAFWCNPISGHATLYWYQQILGQGPKLLIQFQNNGVVDDSQLPKDRFSAERLKGVDSTLKIQPAKLEDSAVYLCASSLGYTDTQYFGPGTRLTVL.

This clone was seen only once. The CDR3 nucleotides read TGTGCCAGCAGTTTCAAGACAGGCGTCGGGTCACCCCTCCACTTT. This encodes CASSFKTGVGSPLHF. The genes are TRBV27 and TRBJ1-6, with D perhaps matching TRBD1 (6 bases). Germline-derived CDR1 and CDR2 are MNHEY and SMNVEV (reference sequence). CDR3 size: 15 residues. Trimming removed 3 bases at V and 10 bases at J, with 16 bases between.

This clone was counted only a few times. The rearrangement links TRBV6-6 to TRBJ1-6; 7 bases fit TRBD1. J gave up 14 bases and V 6 bases, and 4 bases lay outside the gene matches. Germline V lookup: CDR1 MNHNY, CDR2 SVGAGI (reference sequence). This CDR3 has 11 amino acids. The CDR3 bases are TGTGCCAGCAGGGCCCAGGGGGCCCTCCACTTT. Translation: CASRAQGALHF.

The chain links TRBV18 to TRBJ2-3; 10 nucleotides align to TRBD2. The V segment lost 4 bases and the J segment 6 bases; nucleotides outside the gene matches: 1. In germline, CDR1 is KGHSH, CDR2 LQKENI. This CDR3 has 13 amino acids. CDR3 sequence reads: CASSQLAGDTQYF. The DNA for the CDR3 is TGTGCCAGCTCACAACTAGCGGGGGATACGCAGTATTTT. Combining the CDR3 with reference TRBV18 and TRBJ2-3 gives the whole variable domain NAGVMQNPRHLVRRRGQEARLRCSPMKGHSHVYWYRQLPEEGLKFMVYLQKENIIDESGMPKERFSAEFPKEGPSILRIQQVVRGDSAAYFCASSQLAGDTQYFGPGTRLTVL.

This chain connects TRBV12-3 or TRBV12-4 to TRBJ2-7; D perhaps matches TRBD1 (6 bases). This CDR3 has 13 residues. V was trimmed by 5 bases and J by 3 bases, leaving 11 bases between them. DNA for the CDR3: TGTGCCAGCAGTATCGACAGGATCTACGAGCAGTACTTC. Amino acids: CASSIDRIYEQYF.

This clone came up once. The V call is TRBV29-1, the J call TRBJ2-3; 7 bases fit TRBD2. With 8 bases clipped from V and 4 bases from J, the junction kept 6 bases outside the gene matches. The germline V gene has CDR1 SQVTM and CDR2 ANQGSEA. The CDR3 totals 12 residues. CDR3 sequence (DNA): TGCAGCCTGGGGGGGACGCCAGATACGCAGTATTTT. Its protein product is CSLGGTPDTQYF.

V gene TRBV19 combines with J gene TRBJ1-6; 7 nucleotides agree with TRBD1. The length of the CDR3 is 16 residues. Germline V gives CDR1 LNHDA, CDR2 SQIVND (reference sequence). V gave up 3 bases and J gave up 9 bases; unmatched junction bases: 11. CDR3 sequence (DNA): TGTGCCAGTAGTATCCGGACAGGCGCGGGAATTTCACCCCTCCACTTT. Translating it yields CASSIRTGAGISPLHF.

This rearrangement joins TRBV4-1 to TRBJ2-3; TRBD2 agrees at 7 bases. The germline V gene has CDR1 MGHRA and CDR2 YSYEKL. The CDR3 is 15 amino acids. Losses at the gene ends were 4 bases for V and 0 bases for J; bases not matched to a gene: 4. The DNA for the CDR3 is TGCGCCAGCAGCCGGGACTACCTTAGCACAGATACGCAGTATTTT. Protein: CASSRDYLSTDTQYF.

V usage is TRBV19 and J usage is TRBJ1-6, with a possible D match to TRBD1 (5 bases). Germline V gives CDR1 LNHDA, CDR2 SQIVND (reference sequence). The CDR3 is 15 amino acids. With 7 bases removed from V and 9 bases from J, the gap between germline ends came to 19 bases. As DNA, the CDR3 is TGTGCCAGTACATTCCGGAGGGACGGCCTTTCACCCCTCCACTTT. Translation gives CASTFRRDGLSPLHF. Drawing the rest from reference TRBV19 and TRBJ1-6, the complete variable domain is DGGITQSPKYLFRKEGQNVTLSCEQNLNHDAMYWYRQDPGQGLRLIYYSQIVNDFQKGDIAEGYSVSREKKESFPLTVTSAQKNPTAFYLCASTFRRDGLSPLHFGNGTRLTVT.

The chain has TRBV7-2 and TRBJ2-6, with a possible D match to TRBD2 (6 bases). In germline, CDR1 is SGHTA, CDR2 FQGNSA. The CDR3 covers 16 residues. V dropped 5 bases and J dropped 1 base, with 12 bases sitting between them. CDR3 DNA sequence: TGTGCCAGCAGCCCCCATGGGGGGTCTGGGGCCAACGTCCTGACTTTC. This encodes CASSPHGGSGANVLTF. Variable domain in full (rest from reference TRBV7-2 and TRBJ2-6): GAGVSQSPSNKVTEKGKDVELRCDPISGHTALYWYRQSLGQGLEFLIYFQGNSAPDKSGLPSDRFSAERTGGSVSTLTIQRTQQEDSAVYLCASSPHGGSGANVLTFGAGSRLTVL.

The table lists this clone with a few counts. The rearrangement uses TRBV27 and TRBJ1-5, with 10 bases that match TRBD1. The V gene's germline CDR1 is MNHEY and CDR2 SMNVEV (reference sequence). There are 16 residues in the CDR3. Losses at the gene ends were 5 bases for V and 6 bases for J; bases not matched to a gene: 10. The CDR3 loop is CASSRGQGEGGQPQHF. In nucleotides, the CDR3 is TGTGCCAGCAGTCGAGGACAGGGGGAAGGAGGTCAGCCCCAGCATTTT.

The chain employs TRBV7-2 and TRBJ2-2; D unresolved. Germline V gene sequence: CDR1 SGHTA, CDR2 FQGNSA. The V and J ends lost 4 bases and 1 base respectively, with 7 bases between them. The CDR3 has 14 residues. The CDR3 DNA is TGTGCCAGCAGCTCGCCAGTGAACACCGGGGAGCTGTTTTTT. Residues: CASSSPVNTGELFF.

J is TRBJ2-3 and V is TRBV9; D is possibly TRBD1 (6 bases). Germline assignment: CDR1 SGDLS and CDR2 YYNGEE. Deletions cut 6 bases from V and 2 bases from J, with 13 bases between. The CDR3 extends over 14 amino acids. The DNA for the CDR3 is TGTGCCAGCAAGGGGGAGCCCCTCACAGATACGCAGTATTTT. Translating gives CASKGEPLTDTQYF.